These 16 T cell receptor beta chains originate from one sample sequenced in a study of cytomegalovirus exposure and HLA in healthy donors. 13 Jbeta primers and 60 Vbeta primers were used for the PCR. Profiled with immunoSEQ multiplex PCR; TCRdb holds only in-frame clones, not every one. The table has 120,000 or so clones, less than 85% seen once. The sequenced sample was PBMCs. These receptors came from a man in his fifties or sixties in good health and CMV-seropositive.

The chain uses TRBV6-6 and TRBJ2-7; 12 nucleotides agree with TRBD1. The CDR3 covers 14 residues. Germline trimming cut 7 bases from V and 6 bases from J; bases unmatched to any gene: 7. Germline V gene lookup returns CDR1 MNHNY and CDR2 SVGAGI (reference sequence). The CDR3 region has the DNA TGTGCCAGCACGCCGGGACAGGGGGCCCCCGAGCAGTACTTC. Amino acids: CASTPGQGAPEQYF.

The genes are TRBV9 and TRBJ2-7, with a weak D call TRBD2 (5 bases). Trimming cost V 4 bases and J 6 bases, with 17 bases left between them. Per the germline V gene, CDR1 is SGDLS and CDR2 is YYNGEE. The CDR3 loop spans 14 amino acids. The CDR3 sequence: CASSPLRGYGEQYF. Here the CDR3 DNA reads TGTGCCAGCAGCCCGCTGAGAGGGTACGGCGAGCAGTACTTC.

The chain couples TRBV19 to TRBJ1-4; D is unresolved. Trimming removed 5 bases from V and 0 bases from J, with 10 bases in between. In germline, CDR1 is LNHDA, CDR2 SQIVND (reference sequence). The CDR3 sequence is 15 residues long. This CDR3 is CASSRRSATNEKLFF. The CDR3 DNA sequence: TGTGCCAGTAGTCGAAGAAGCGCAACTAATGAAAAACTGTTTTTT.

This clone was recorded a few times. The chain carries TRBV6-5 and TRBJ1-4; 7 bases are a match to TRBD1. The CDR3 covers 14 residues. Trimming at V came to 10 bases and at J to 4 bases, leaving 9 bases not matched to a gene. Germline CDR1 reads MNHEY; CDR2 reads SVGAGI. The CDR3 spells CATARGQLNEKLFF. The CDR3 DNA reads TGTGCCACCGCCCGGGGACAGCTTAATGAAAAACTGTTTTTT.

The chain recombines TRBV15 with TRBJ1-5; no firm D call. The CDR3 runs 13 residues. V was pared by 5 bases and J by 7 bases, with 12 bases between. Germline V gene data show CDR1 as LNHNV and CDR2 as YYDKDF (reference sequence). The CDR3 here is CATSLRATQPQHF. The CDR3 DNA sequence: TGTGCCACCAGCTTGCGGGCCACACAGCCCCAGCATTTT.

The V and J genes are TRBV5-4 and TRBJ1-1; perhaps TRBD1 as D (6 bases). The V gene lost 0 bases and the J gene lost 7 bases, with 10 bases spanning the gap. Germline CDR1 reads SGHNT; CDR2 reads YYREEE (reference sequence). This CDR3 is built from 13 residues. CDR3 residues: CASSLGQAFEAFF. The DNA for the CDR3 is TGTGCCAGCAGCTTGGGACAGGCTTTTGAAGCTTTCTTT.

This clone was recorded a few times. The genes are TRBV6-6 and TRBJ2-7; weak D call: TRBD2 (5 bases). V dropped 5 bases and J dropped 3 bases, with 8 bases sitting between them. CDR1 is MNHNY, CDR2 SVGAGI, per germline (reference sequence). This CDR3 is built from 12 residues. The CDR3 sequence is CASSRDLYEQYF. The DNA for the CDR3 is TGTGCCAGCAGTCGGGATCTCTACGAGCAGTACTTC.

J is TRBJ2-2 and V is TRBV7-9, with D maybe TRBD2 (5 bases). The ends were cut back, 4 bases at V and 8 bases at J, with 14 bases in the middle. The germline CDR1 and CDR2 sequences are SEHNR and FQNEAQ (reference sequence). The CDR3 totals 14 residues. The CDR3 loop reads CASSSREWIGELFF. CDR3 nucleotides: TGTGCCAGCAGCTCGAGGGAGTGGATAGGGGAGCTGTTTTTT.

V and J are TRBV7-9 and TRBJ2-7, with TRBD1 matching over 8 bases. V shed 5 bases, J shed 7 bases, and the junction held 7 bases outside the gene matches. The CDR3 contains 13 residues. The V gene's germline CDR1 is SEHNR and CDR2 FQNEAQ (reference sequence). In DNA, the CDR3 is TGTGCCAGCAGCCTTACAGGGGGTGGTGAGCAGTACTTC. Translated: CASSLTGGGEQYF.

This clone has more than one count but fewer than ten. This sequence joins TRBV4-1 and TRBJ1-6, with 8 positions matching TRBD1. This CDR3 comprises 16 residues. The junction had 7 bases not matched to a gene; V was cut back by 4 bases and J by 5 bases. The germline V gene encodes CDR1 MGHRA and CDR2 YSYEKL. The CDR3 spells CASSRTGTGDNSPLHF. CDR3 nucleotides: TGCGCCAGCAGCCGTACCGGGACAGGAGATAATTCACCCCTCCACTTT.

The V gene is TRBV6-5, the J gene TRBJ2-1; a weak D match, TRBD2 (6 bases). V was cut by 5 bases and J by 8 bases, with 13 bases left in between. CDR1 and CDR2 (germline): MNHEY, SVGAGI. This CDR3 comprises 13 residues. The CDR3, as DNA: TGTGCCAGCAGTGTGACCGAGCGGGATGAGCAGTTCTTC. It is translated as CASSVTERDEQFF.

The V gene is TRBV10-3, the J gene TRBJ2-1, with 11 bases that match TRBD2. The CDR3 is 17 amino acids. CDR1 ENHRY and CDR2 SYGVKD come from the germline V gene. The ends lost 0 bases at V and 4 bases at J; junction bases unmatched: 5. The CDR3 DNA is TGTGCCATCAGTGAGTCGACTGGGACTAGCGGTTACAATGAGCAGTTCTTC. Amino acid sequence: CAISESTGTSGYNEQFF.

This rearrangement joins TRBV19 to TRBJ2-7; D is perhaps TRBD1 (6 bases). Germline V lookup: CDR1 LNHDA, CDR2 SQIVND (reference sequence). The CDR3 has 14 residues. Deletions cut 2 bases from V and 1 base from J, with 9 bases between. The DNA for the CDR3 is TGTGCCAGTAGTATACAGACAGGTTCCTACGAGCAGTACTTC. Amino acids: CASSIQTGSYEQYF. Filled out from reference TRBV19 and TRBJ2-7, the complete variable domain reads DGGITQSPKYLFRKEGQNVTLSCEQNLNHDAMYWYRQDPGQGLRLIYYSQIVNDFQKGDIAEGYSVSREKKESFPLTVTSAQKNPTAFYLCASSIQTGSYEQYFGPGTRLTVT.

This chain connects TRBV5-1 to TRBJ2-1; TRBD2 matches at 8 bases. CDR3 length equals 17 residues. V gave up 4 bases and J gave up 4 bases; unmatched junction bases: 13. Per germline, CDR1 SGHRS and CDR2 YFSETQ. The CDR3 DNA sequence: TGCGCCAGCAGCCCGGCGATTACTAGCGGCGGGTACAATGAGCAGTTCTTC. Translated, it gives CASSPAITSGGYNEQFF. Based on the CDR3 plus reference TRBV5-1 and TRBJ2-1, the full variable domain is KAGVTQTPRYLIKTRGQQVTLSCSPISGHRSVSWYQQTPGQGLQFLFEYFSETQRNKGNFPGRFSGRQFSNSRSEMNVSTLELGDSALYLCASSPAITSGGYNEQFFGPGTRLTVL.

V is TRBV27 and J is TRBJ2-7, with TRBD1 matching 8 bases. The germline gives CDR1 MNHEY, CDR2 SMNVEV (reference sequence). The CDR3 runs 15 residues. With 4 bases clipped from V and 1 base from J, the junction kept 6 bases outside the gene matches. This CDR3 reads CASSYRQGRSYEQYF. The CDR3 DNA follows: TGTGCCAGCAGTTACCGACAGGGGAGGTCCTACGAGCAGTACTTC.

V gene TRBV6-6 combines with J gene TRBJ2-1; 9 nucleotides align to TRBD1. With V trimmed by 8 bases and J by 8 bases, 7 bases remained unmatched. This CDR3 contains 13 residues. Germline loops: CDR1 MNHNY, CDR2 SVGAGI (reference sequence). The chain's CDR3 is CASETDRGDEQFF. CDR3 nucleotide sequence: TGTGCCAGCGAGACGGACAGGGGCGATGAGCAGTTCTTC.